The 15 T cell receptor beta chains below were found in one sample sequenced in a study of OX40 agonist ivuxolimab in advanced cancers. Data came from immunoSEQ multiplex PCR; TCRdb stores just in-frame clones and leaves some out. The table shows approximately 70,000 clones, with roughly 85% occurring only once. The sample was CD4+ or CD8+ T cells sorted from blood, taken in a trial of the OX40 agonist ivuxolimab. The origin of the receptors is an adult with an advanced solid tumor such as melanoma, head and neck, liver or kidney cancer.

The V gene is TRBV5-6, the J gene TRBJ2-7; TRBD1 or TRBD2 may be the D gene (5 bases each). Germline CDR1 SGHDT, CDR2 YYEEEE. Trimming took off 4 bases at V and 5 bases at J, with 13 bases between the two ends. The CDR3 has 13 residues. Written as DNA, the CDR3 is TGTGCCAGCAGCCTGGTAGAGGGGAACGAGCAGTACTTC. Encoded protein: CASSLVEGNEQYF.

This sequence joins TRBV2 and TRBJ2-2; a possible D gene is TRBD2 (6 bases). The germline gives CDR1 SNHLY, CDR2 FYNNEI. This CDR3 has 14 residues. V dropped 5 bases and J dropped 5 bases, with 12 bases sitting between them. This chain's CDR3 is CASSNRGKTGELFF. DNA for the CDR3: TGTGCCAGCAGTAACCGGGGGAAGACCGGGGAGCTGTTTTTT.

CDR3 in DNA: TGTGCCAGCAGCCCTGCGTCCCAAGAGACCCAGTACTTC. It translates to CASSPASQETQYF. V and J are TRBV5-4 and TRBJ2-5; no clear D gene. The CDR3 has 13 residues. CDR1 is SGHNT, CDR2 YYREEE, per germline (reference sequence). V shed 4 bases and J shed 1 base, with 8 bases lying between them.

The chain is built from TRBV19 and TRBJ1-1, with 10 positions matching TRBD1. With 5 bases clipped from V and 3 bases from J, the junction kept 9 bases outside the gene matches. The CDR3 consists of 16 residues. Germline CDR1 is LNHDA and CDR2 is SQIVND (reference sequence). CDR3 sequence: CASSALDRGLDTEAFF. CDR3 sequence (DNA): TGTGCCAGTAGTGCCTTAGACAGGGGGCTGGACACTGAAGCTTTCTTT.

In its sample, this clone was seen once. V usage is TRBV11-3 and J usage is TRBJ2-5; tentatively, D is TRBD2 (7 bases). The germline gives CDR1 SGHNT, CDR2 YENEEA. Deletions cut 3 bases from V and 4 bases from J, with 15 bases between. This CDR3 has 15 amino acids. The CDR3 loop is CASSLAVAGAETQYF. As DNA, the CDR3 is TGTGCCAGCAGCTTGGCAGTTGCGGGGGCAGAGACCCAGTACTTC.

The J gene is TRBJ1-2, the V gene TRBV2, with D hard to call. From germline, CDR1 is SNHLY and CDR2 FYNNEI. This CDR3 is built from 11 residues. Trimming pared 7 bases from V and 5 bases from J, leaving 8 bases between. This chain's CDR3 is CASTVSYGYTF. The CDR3 coding sequence is TGTGCCAGCACAGTTTCGTATGGCTACACCTTC.

The V gene is TRBV18, the J gene TRBJ2-4; no clear D gene. V was clipped by 0 bases and J by 4 bases, with 10 bases between them. Germline CDR1 KGHSH, CDR2 LQKENI. CDR3 size: 15 residues. The CDR3 nucleotides are TGTGCCAGCTCACCACCGTCCCCAGTTAAAAACATTCAGTACTTC. This encodes CASSPPSPVKNIQYF.

V is TRBV5-8 and J is TRBJ1-2; no clear D. The length of the CDR3 is 14 residues. The V and J ends lost 0 bases and 8 bases respectively, with 14 bases between them. Germline CDR1 SGHTS, CDR2 YDEGEE. CDR3 nucleotide sequence: TGTGCCAGCAGCTTGGAAGGGCGAGCCTCGGGCTACACCTTC. Translating it yields CASSLEGRASGYTF.

The chain links TRBV7-2 to TRBJ2-7, with a weak D call TRBD2 (6 bases). V lost 0 bases and J 6 bases, leaving 15 bases between the germline ends. Germline loops: CDR1 SGHTA, CDR2 FQGNSA. There are 15 residues in the CDR3. This CDR3 reads CASSLAEGPRSEQYF. CDR3 in DNA: TGTGCCAGCAGCTTAGCGGAGGGCCCGAGGAGCGAGCAGTACTTC.

CDR3 nucleotide sequence: TGCGCCAGCAGGCCGACACAAGCTAACACCGGGGAGCTGTTTTTT. Protein product: CASRPTQANTGELFF. The chain employs TRBV5-1 and TRBJ2-2; no definite D call. V lost 5 bases, J lost 2 bases, and 13 bases lay in between. Germline V gene lookup returns CDR1 SGHRS and CDR2 YFSETQ. The CDR3 runs 15 residues.

This clone was found a few times. The CDR3 nucleotides read TGCGCCAGCAGCCAGGAGGGCTCCTATAATTCACCCCTCCACTTT. Amino acids: CASSQEGSYNSPLHF. The chain has TRBV4-3 and TRBJ1-6; D unclear. The CDR3 loop spans 15 amino acids. The ends were cut back, 3 bases at V and 0 bases at J, with 6 bases in the middle. Germline V gives CDR1 LGHNA, CDR2 YSLEER.

This sequence joins TRBV5-4 and TRBJ1-5, with D perhaps TRBD1 (5 bases). This CDR3 is 14 amino acids long. The germline V and J ends were trimmed by 4 bases and 0 bases, with 8 bases remaining between them. Germline V lookup: CDR1 SGHNT, CDR2 YYREEE (reference sequence). Written as DNA, the CDR3 is TGTGCCAGCAGCCTCAGGGATAGCAATCAGCCCCAGCATTTT. This codes for CASSLRDSNQPQHF.

This clone was seen only a few times. The V gene is TRBV5-1, the J gene TRBJ1-6, with a weak D call TRBD1 (5 bases). Trimming pared 0 bases from V and 3 bases from J, leaving 10 bases between. CDR1 SGHRS and CDR2 YFSETQ come from the germline V gene. The length of the CDR3 is 16 residues. The CDR3: CASSLEGPNYNSPLHF. CDR3 nucleotides: TGCGCCAGCAGCTTGGAGGGACCGAACTATAATTCACCCCTCCACTTT.

V gene TRBV6-5 combines with J gene TRBJ2-7; the D is unclear. The germline gives CDR1 MNHEY, CDR2 SVGAGI. V lost 4 bases, J lost 3 bases, and 10 bases lay in between. The CDR3 loop spans 13 amino acids. CDR3 coding DNA: TGTGCCAGCAGTTTCGACGTGGGCTACGAGCAGTACTTC. It specifies CASSFDVGYEQYF.

This sequence joins TRBV18 and TRBJ1-1; TRBD1 agrees at 8 bases. The germline CDR1 and CDR2 sequences are KGHSH and LQKENI. The length of the CDR3 is 14 residues. V lost 1 base and J lost 11; bases outside the gene matches: 9. The CDR3 region is CASSPLDREAHAFF. Here the CDR3 DNA reads TGTGCCAGCTCACCACTGGACAGGGAGGCGCATGCTTTCTTT. Full variable domain (outside the CDR3, taken from reference TRBV18 and TRBJ1-1): NAGVMQNPRHLVRRRGQEARLRCSPMKGHSHVYWYRQLPEEGLKFMVYLQKENIIDESGMPKERFSAEFPKEGPSILRIQQVVRGDSAAYFCASSPLDREAHAFFGQGTRLTVV.